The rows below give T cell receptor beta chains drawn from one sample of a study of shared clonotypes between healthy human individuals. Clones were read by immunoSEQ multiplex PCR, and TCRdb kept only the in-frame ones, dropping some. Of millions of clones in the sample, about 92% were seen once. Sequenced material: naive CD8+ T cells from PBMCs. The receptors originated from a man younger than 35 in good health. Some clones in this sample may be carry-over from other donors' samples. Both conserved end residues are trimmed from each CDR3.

cdr3_aa: ASSRLAGGPYEQF
j_call: TRBJ2-1
v_call: TRBV27

cdr3_aa: ASSLTSGDAYEQY
j_call: TRBJ2-7
v_call: TRBV7-3

cdr3_aa: ASSLAVPPSLSEAF
j_call: TRBJ1-1
v_call: TRBV5-5

cdr3_aa: ASSLDDVQETQY
j_call: TRBJ2-5
v_call: TRBV7-6

cdr3_aa: ASSFQGLNEQF
j_call: TRBJ2-1
v_call: TRBV28

cdr3_aa: ASSVVSSGCTDTQY
j_call: TRBJ2-3
v_call: TRBV9

cdr3_aa: ASSSGLAASYEQY
j_call: TRBJ2-7
v_call: TRBV5-4

cdr3_aa: AIRERIDSEKETQY
j_call: TRBJ2-5
v_call: TRBV10-3

cdr3_aa: ASSSTGPKRHTGELF
j_call: TRBJ2-2
v_call: TRBV27

cdr3_aa: ASTPGPQGEQF
j_call: TRBJ2-1
v_call: TRBV28

cdr3_aa: ASSGGWGTDTQY
j_call: TRBJ2-3
v_call: TRBV5-1

cdr3_aa: ASSLPGTSPNEQY
j_call: TRBJ2-7
v_call: TRBV28

cdr3_aa: ASSQVWGQTYEQY
j_call: TRBJ2-7
v_call: TRBV4-3

cdr3_aa: ASSPLTDRGLVNQPQH
j_call: TRBJ1-5
v_call: TRBV27

cdr3_aa: ASSLAPQLNYGYT
j_call: TRBJ1-2
v_call: TRBV7-9

cdr3_aa: ASSAGAVYEQY
j_call: TRBJ2-7
v_call: TRBV28

cdr3_aa: ASSIVGRNNQPQH
j_call: TRBJ1-5
v_call: TRBV19

cdr3_aa: ASSLWPGTDYEQY
j_call: TRBJ2-7
v_call: TRBV5-1

cdr3_aa: ASSASGSFTYNEQF
j_call: TRBJ2-1
v_call: TRBV9

cdr3_aa: ASSYSEGSYGYT
j_call: TRBJ1-2
v_call: TRBV6-6

cdr3_aa: ASSHTGGRYQETQY
j_call: TRBJ2-5
v_call: TRBV14

cdr3_aa: ASSQDGGEGSYEQY
j_call: TRBJ2-7
v_call: TRBV4-2

cdr3_aa: ASSGTEATNEKLF
j_call: TRBJ1-4
v_call: TRBV28

cdr3_aa: ASSYFTGGDEQF
j_call: TRBJ2-1
v_call: TRBV6-5

cdr3_aa: ASSFPPGESGPQH
j_call: TRBJ1-5
v_call: TRBV28

cdr3_aa: ASSYLLAGVPDTQY
j_call: TRBJ2-3
v_call: TRBV5-1

cdr3_aa: ASSAEKAGYAYEQY
j_call: TRBJ2-7
v_call: TRBV9

cdr3_aa: ASSVGRSGNTIY
j_call: TRBJ1-3
v_call: TRBV9

cdr3_aa: ASSLAAKEPHEQF
j_call: TRBJ2-1
v_call: TRBV13

cdr3_aa: SAVGGNTEAF
j_call: TRBJ1-1
v_call: TRBV29-1

cdr3_aa: ASSGGYQPQH
j_call: TRBJ1-5
v_call: TRBV7-9

cdr3_aa: ASSLDGTFTQTDTQY
j_call: TRBJ2-3
v_call: TRBV28

cdr3_aa: ASSWSANEQF
j_call: TRBJ2-1
v_call: TRBV6-6

cdr3_aa: ASRQGNLAGANVLT
j_call: TRBJ2-6
v_call: TRBV4-1

cdr3_aa: ASAGSSAGELF
j_call: TRBJ2-2
v_call: TRBV9